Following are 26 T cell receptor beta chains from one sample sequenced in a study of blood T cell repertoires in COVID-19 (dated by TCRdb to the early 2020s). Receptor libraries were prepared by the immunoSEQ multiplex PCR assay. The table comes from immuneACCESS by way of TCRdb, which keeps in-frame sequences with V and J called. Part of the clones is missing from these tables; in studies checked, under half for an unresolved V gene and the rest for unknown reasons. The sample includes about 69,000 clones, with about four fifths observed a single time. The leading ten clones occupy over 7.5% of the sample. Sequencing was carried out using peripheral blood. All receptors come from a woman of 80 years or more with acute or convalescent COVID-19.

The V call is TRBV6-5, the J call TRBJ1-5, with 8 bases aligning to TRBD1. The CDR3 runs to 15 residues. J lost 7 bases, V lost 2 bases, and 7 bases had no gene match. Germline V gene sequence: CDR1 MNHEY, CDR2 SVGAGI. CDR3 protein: CASSYGLGTGQPQHF. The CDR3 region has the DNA TGTGCCAGCAGTTACGGGTTAGGGACAGGCCAGCCCCAGCATTTT.

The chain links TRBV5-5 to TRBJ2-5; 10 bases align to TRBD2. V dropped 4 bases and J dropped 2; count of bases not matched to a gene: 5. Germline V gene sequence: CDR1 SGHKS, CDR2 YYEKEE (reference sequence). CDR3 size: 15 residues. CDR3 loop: CASSPLGLAQETQYF. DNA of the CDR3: TGTGCCAGCAGCCCCCTGGGACTAGCGCAAGAGACCCAGTACTTC.

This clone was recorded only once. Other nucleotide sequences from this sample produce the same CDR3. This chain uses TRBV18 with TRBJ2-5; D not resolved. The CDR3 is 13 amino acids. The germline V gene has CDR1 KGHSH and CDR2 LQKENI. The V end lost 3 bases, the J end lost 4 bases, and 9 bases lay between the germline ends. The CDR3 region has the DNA TGTGCCAGCTCACCTGGGCTGGGAGAGACCCAGTACTTC. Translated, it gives CASSPGLGETQYF.

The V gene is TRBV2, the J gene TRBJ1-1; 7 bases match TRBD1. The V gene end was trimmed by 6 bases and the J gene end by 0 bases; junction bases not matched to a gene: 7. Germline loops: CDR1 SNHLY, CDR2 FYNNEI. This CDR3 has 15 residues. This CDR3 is CASRTGIAVNTEAFF. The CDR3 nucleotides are TGTGCCAGCAGGACAGGGATCGCTGTGAACACTGAAGCTTTCTTT.

The CDR3, as DNA: TGTGCCAGTAGTATAGGGGTTAGACTAGAAGATACGCAGTATTTT. Protein: CASSIGVRLEDTQYF. The chain recombines TRBV19 with TRBJ2-3; tentative D call: TRBD2 (6 bases). This CDR3 is 15 amino acids long. V dropped 1 base and J dropped 5 bases, with 13 bases sitting between them. CDR1 LNHDA and CDR2 SQIVND come from the germline V gene (reference sequence).

The CDR3 DNA sequence: TGTGCCACCAGTGAGGGGGGGAAGTACAATGAGCAGTTCTTC. As protein: CATSEGGKYNEQFF. The J gene is TRBJ2-1, the V gene TRBV24-1; 7 bases agree with TRBD2. The ends lost 4 bases at V and 4 bases at J; junction bases unmatched: 3. This CDR3 is built from 14 residues. Germline lookup yields CDR1 KGHDR and CDR2 SFDVKD.

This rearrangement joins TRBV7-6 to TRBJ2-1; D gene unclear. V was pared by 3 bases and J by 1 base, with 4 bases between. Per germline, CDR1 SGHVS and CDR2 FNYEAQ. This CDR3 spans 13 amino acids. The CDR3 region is CASSFQSYNEQFF. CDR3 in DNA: TGTGCCAGCAGCTTCCAATCCTACAATGAGCAGTTCTTC. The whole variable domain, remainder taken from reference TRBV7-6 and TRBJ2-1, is GAGVSQSPRYKVTKRGQDVALRCDPISGHVSLYWYRQALGQGPEFLTYFNYEAQQDKSGLPNDRFSAERPEGSISTLTIQRTEQRDSAMYRCASSFQSYNEQFFGPGTRLTVL.

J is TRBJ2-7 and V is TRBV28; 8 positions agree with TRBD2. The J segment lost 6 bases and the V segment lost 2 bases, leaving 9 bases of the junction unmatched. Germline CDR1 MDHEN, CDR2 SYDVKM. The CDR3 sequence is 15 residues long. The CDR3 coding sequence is TGTGCCAGCAGTTTAGGGCCCGGGACTAGTGGCGAGCAGTACTTC. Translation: CASSLGPGTSGEQYF.

The CDR3 DNA follows: TGTGCCACCTCCAGCGCCGGGACCGGGGAGCTGTTTTTT. Protein product: CATSSAGTGELFF. The chain combines TRBV18 with TRBJ2-2; the D is unclear. This CDR3 is 13 amino acids long. The germline V and J ends were trimmed by 10 bases and 5 bases, with 14 bases remaining between them. Germline CDR1 reads KGHSH; CDR2 reads LQKENI.

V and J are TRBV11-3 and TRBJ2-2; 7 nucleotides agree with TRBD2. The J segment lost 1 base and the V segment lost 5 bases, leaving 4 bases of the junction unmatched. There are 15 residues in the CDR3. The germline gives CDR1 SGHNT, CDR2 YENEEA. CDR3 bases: TGTGCCAGCAGCCCCGGGGGGTTGAACACCGGGGAGCTGTTTTTT. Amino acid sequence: CASSPGGLNTGELFF. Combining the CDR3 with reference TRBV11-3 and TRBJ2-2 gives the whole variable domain EAGVVQSPRYKIIEKKQPVAFWCNPISGHNTLYWYLQNLGQGPELLIRYENEEAVDDSQLPKDRFSAERLKGVDSTLKIQPAELGDSAVYLCASSPGGLNTGELFFGEGSRLTVL.

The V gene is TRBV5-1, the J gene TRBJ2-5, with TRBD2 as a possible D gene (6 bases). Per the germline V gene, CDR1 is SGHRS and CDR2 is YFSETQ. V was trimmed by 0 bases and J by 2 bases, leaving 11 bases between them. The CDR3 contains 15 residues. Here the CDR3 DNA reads TGCGCCAGCAGCTTGGACGGACTACCTCAAGAGACCCAGTACTTC. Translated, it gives CASSLDGLPQETQYF.

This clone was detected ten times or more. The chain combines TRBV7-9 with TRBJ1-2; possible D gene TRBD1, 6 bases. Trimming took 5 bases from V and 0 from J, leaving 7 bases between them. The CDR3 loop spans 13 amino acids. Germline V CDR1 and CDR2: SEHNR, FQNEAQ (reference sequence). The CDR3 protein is CASSRDTNYGYTF. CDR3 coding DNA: TGTGCCAGCAGCCGGGACACTAACTATGGCTACACCTTC.

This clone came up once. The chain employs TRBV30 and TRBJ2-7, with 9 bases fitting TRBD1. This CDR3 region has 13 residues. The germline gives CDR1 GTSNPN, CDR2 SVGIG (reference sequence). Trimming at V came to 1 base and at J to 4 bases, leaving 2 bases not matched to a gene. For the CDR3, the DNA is TGTGCCTGGAGTGGGGGACAGGGTTACGAGCAGTACTTC. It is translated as CAWSGGQGYEQYF.

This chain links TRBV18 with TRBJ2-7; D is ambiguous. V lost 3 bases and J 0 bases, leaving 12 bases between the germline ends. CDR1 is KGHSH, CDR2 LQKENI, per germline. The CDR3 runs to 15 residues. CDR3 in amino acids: CASSPSLRSSYEQYF. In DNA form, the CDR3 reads TGTGCCAGCTCACCCTCTCTCCGGAGCTCCTACGAGCAGTACTTC.

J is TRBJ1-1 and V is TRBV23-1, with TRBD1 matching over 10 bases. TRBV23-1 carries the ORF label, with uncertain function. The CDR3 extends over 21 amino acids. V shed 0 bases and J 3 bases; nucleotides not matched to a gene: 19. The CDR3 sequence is CASSQSPPWDRGISGHTEAFF. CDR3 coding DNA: TGCGCCAGCAGTCAATCGCCCCCCTGGGACAGGGGAATTAGCGGACACACTGAAGCTTTCTTT.

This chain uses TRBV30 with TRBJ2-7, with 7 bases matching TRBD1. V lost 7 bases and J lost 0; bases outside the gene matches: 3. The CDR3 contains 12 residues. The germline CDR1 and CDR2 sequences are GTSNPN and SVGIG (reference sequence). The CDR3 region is CALGQSSYEQYF. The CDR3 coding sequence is TGTGCCTTGGGACAGTCCTCCTACGAGCAGTACTTC.

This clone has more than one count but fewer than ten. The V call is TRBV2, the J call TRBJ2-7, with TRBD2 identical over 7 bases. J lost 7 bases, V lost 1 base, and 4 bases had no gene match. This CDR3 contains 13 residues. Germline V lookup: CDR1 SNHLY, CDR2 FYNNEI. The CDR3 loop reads CASSEGGGLEQYF. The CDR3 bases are TGTGCCAGCAGTGAAGGGGGAGGGCTTGAGCAGTACTTC. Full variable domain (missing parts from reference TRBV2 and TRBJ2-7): EPEVTQTPSHQVTQMGQEVILRCVPISNHLYFYWYRQILGQKVEFLVSFYNNEISEKSEIFDDQFSVERPDGSNFTLKIRSTKLEDSAMYFCASSEGGGLEQYFGPGTRLTVT.

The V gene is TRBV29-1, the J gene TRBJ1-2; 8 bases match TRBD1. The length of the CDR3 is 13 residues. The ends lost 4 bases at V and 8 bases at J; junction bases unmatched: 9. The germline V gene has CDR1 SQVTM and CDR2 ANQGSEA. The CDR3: CSVVLGQGGGYTF. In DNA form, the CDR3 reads TGCAGCGTTGTTCTCGGACAGGGCGGGGGCTACACCTTC.

This CDR3 reads CASSIDRTAGELFF. As DNA, the CDR3 is TGTGCCAGTAGTATAGATAGGACAGCCGGGGAGCTGTTTTTT. This sequence joins TRBV19 and TRBJ2-2; possibly TRBD1 for D (6 bases). V was pared by 0 bases and J by 6 bases, with 8 bases between. Germline V CDR1 and CDR2: LNHDA, SQIVND (reference sequence). This CDR3 contains 14 residues.

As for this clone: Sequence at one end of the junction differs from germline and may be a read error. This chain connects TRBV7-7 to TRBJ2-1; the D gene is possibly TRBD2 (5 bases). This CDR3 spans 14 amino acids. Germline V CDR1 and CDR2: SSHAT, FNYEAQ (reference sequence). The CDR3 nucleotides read TGTGCTAGCAGCTTAGCGTCGGGGTACAATGAGCAGTTCTTC. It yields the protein CASSLASGYNEQFF.

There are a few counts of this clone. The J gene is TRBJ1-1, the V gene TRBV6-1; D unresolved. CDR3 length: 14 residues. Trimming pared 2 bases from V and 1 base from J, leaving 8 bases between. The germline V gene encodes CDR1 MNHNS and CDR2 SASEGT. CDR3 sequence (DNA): TGTGCCAGCAGTGAACTACAGACGAACACTGAAGCTTTCTTT. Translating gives CASSELQTNTEAFF.

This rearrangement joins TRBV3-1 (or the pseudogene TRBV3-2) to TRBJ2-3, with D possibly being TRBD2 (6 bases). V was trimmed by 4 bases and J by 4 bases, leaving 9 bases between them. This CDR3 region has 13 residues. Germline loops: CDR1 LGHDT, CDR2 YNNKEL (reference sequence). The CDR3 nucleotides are TGTGCCAGCAGCCCCCCGGGGGCAGATACGCAGTATTTT. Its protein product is CASSPPGADTQYF.

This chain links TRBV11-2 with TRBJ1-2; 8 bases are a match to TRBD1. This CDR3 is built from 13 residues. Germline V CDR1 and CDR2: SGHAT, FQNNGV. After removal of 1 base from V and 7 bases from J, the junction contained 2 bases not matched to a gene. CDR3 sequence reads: CASSLAGQAGYTF. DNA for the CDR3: TGTGCCAGCAGCTTAGCGGGACAGGCTGGCTACACCTTC. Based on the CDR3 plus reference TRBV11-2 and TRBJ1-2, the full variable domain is EAGVAQSPRYKIIEKRQSVAFWCNPISGHATLYWYQQILGQGPKLLIQFQNNGVVDDSQLPKDRFSAERLKGVDSTLKIQPAKLEDSAVYLCASSLAGQAGYTFGSGTRLTVV.

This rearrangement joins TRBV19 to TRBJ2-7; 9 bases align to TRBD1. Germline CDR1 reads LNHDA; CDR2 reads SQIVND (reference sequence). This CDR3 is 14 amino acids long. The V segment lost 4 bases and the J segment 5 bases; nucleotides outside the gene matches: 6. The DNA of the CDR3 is TGTGCCAGTAGTACACCGGGACAGGGAAACGAGCAGTACTTC. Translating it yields CASSTPGQGNEQYF.

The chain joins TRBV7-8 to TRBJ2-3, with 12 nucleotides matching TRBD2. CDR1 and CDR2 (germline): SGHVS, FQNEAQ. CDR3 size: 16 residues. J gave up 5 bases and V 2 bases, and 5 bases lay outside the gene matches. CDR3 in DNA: TGTGCCAGCAGCTTACTAGCGGGGGGGCAGGGAGATACGCAGTATTTT. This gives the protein CASSLLAGGQGDTQYF.

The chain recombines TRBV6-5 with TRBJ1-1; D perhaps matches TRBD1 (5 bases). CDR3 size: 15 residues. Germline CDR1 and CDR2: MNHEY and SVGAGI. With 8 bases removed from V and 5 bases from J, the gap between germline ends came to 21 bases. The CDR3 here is CASGETGDPKTEAFF. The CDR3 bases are TGTGCCAGCGGGGAAACGGGGGATCCTAAAACTGAAGCTTTCTTT.